The source of this T cell receptor (beta chain) is a study of CD8+ T cells in alopecia areata. For the study at large: Treated patients took oral tofacitinib at 5 to 10 mg twice daily. After 6 to 18 months of tofacitinib, follow-up continued 6 months off drug.

With respect to this clone: The target antigen is unknown.

Germline V gene lookup returns CDR1 GTSNPN and CDR2 SVGIG (reference sequence). V lost 1 base and J lost 6, with 13 bases in between. The CDR3 runs to 14 residues. Study-wide results and caveats: Elevated clonality characterized lesional scalp relative to normal scalp, particularly in alopecia totalis/universalis.

Reverse transcribed after extraction, RNA yielded cDNA as the sequencing template. Here immunoSEQ multiplex PCR was the method, and the copy in TCRdb shows in-frame clones only, minus some. Of roughly 250,000 clones listed, roughly two thirds are singletons. Alopecia areata patients provided lesional scalp punch biopsies and peripheral blood. The chain uses TRBV30 and TRBJ2-1, with D tentatively TRBD1 (5 bases). This sequence was found in a human donor with alopecia areata. Sequencing was performed on CD4+ T cells sorted from blood, taken at week 0. DNA for the CDR3: TGTGCCTGGAGTGGTTGGGGCCTCACCAATGAGCAGTTCTTC. This codes for CAWSGWGLTNEQFF.